This T cell receptor beta chain appears in the sequencing data of a study of T-cell reconstitution after alpha-beta-depleted transplantation in children. V was shortened by 3 bases and J by 0 bases, with 8 bases between the two germline ends. CDR1 is SNHLY, CDR2 FYNNEI, per germline. The CDR3 contains 15 residues. Unique molecular identifiers were used in preparing the TCRbeta library. TCRdb processed the PCR reads anew with MiXCR; each CDR3 protein has one entry. There are about 420,000 distinct CDR3 sequences in the sample; approximately 10% occur only once, and 4.5% to 6% lies in the top ten. This clonotype was seen a few times.

V is TRBV2 and J is TRBJ2-2; D is unresolved. The clonotype was recovered from a human donor who donated a stem cell graft to a child with acute myeloid leukemia. The starting material was PBMCs from the stem cell graft donor, obtained from the stem cell graft. CDR3 sequence: CASSDPGTNTGELFF. Here the CDR3 DNA reads TGTGCCAGCAGTGACCCGGGTACGAACACCGGGGAGCTGTTTTTT.